The entry below gives a single T cell receptor (beta chain) sequence along with its context. Its binding antigen is unknown. Per-nucleotide qualities are absent, and no much larger clonotype sits a single base away. Other DNA sequences in this specimen translate into the identical CDR3. The data originate from a study of shared clonotypes between healthy human individuals (TCRdb year 2020). Turning to the overall study: The cohort included a few men and a couple of women between 18 and 49 years of age. To increase sequencing depth and limit assay-specific biases, different laboratories used diverse techniques to prepare libraries and sequence TCR repertoires. Each donor's leukapheresis produced roughly between roughly 0.85 and 9.5 billion PBMCs. To estimate repertoire size and how much clonotype sharing occurs between individuals, the study deeply sequenced the blood TCR repertoires of roughly 5 healthy adults. Per donor, three plates each were used for CD4 naive and CD4 memory, two for CD8 naive, and one for CD8 memory. Broader findings and caveats from the paper: Estimated clonotype richness was generally larger for naive than for memory subsets. Clonotypes shared by all four sorted-subset donors showed higher generation probabilities than non-shared clonotypes. Pairwise subsampling led to the expectation that sequencing depth would affect the degree of clonotype sharing among donors. Sampling was restricted to blood, and TCR repertoires in tissues likely differ from the TCR repertoires found in blood. Because the study included only a small number of donors, the genetic and exposure-history diversity represented was limited. Incomplete sequencing was indicated by rarefaction of sorted-subset datasets, despite the large sequencing depth. About 4.5% of naive CD4, 3.5% of naive CD8, about 2.4% of memory CD4, and 0.35% to 0.5% of memory CD8 clonotypes were shared across a few donors.

CD8 naive samples consisted of CD45RO-negative cells that were positively selected for CCR7, yielding a CD45RA+CCR7+ population without TemRA cells. Healthy HIV-negative adults with no recently reported acute infections or vaccinations were included as donors. Every donor was a Caucasian adult residing in Nashville, Tennessee, USA. Blood was obtained by leukapheresis, after which PBMCs were separated by Ficoll-Histopaque density gradient centrifugation and cryopreserved in liquid nitrogen vapor phase. Analytical flow cytometry was used to check the purity and quantity of every magnetically sorted T cell population. Each sorted fraction had its genomic DNA isolated and then quantified by UV absorbance on a Nanodrop 2000c. TCR CDR3 regions were amplified from genomic DNA by multiplex PCR using the deep immunoSEQ assay. Extracted genomic DNA from each cell subset was distributed evenly across all wells of several immunoSEQ 96-well plates, and each plate was treated as a replicate. Each replicate PCR for sorted subsets received roughly 200 ng genomic DNA, equal to about 29,000 T cell genomes. Purified libraries were measured with a Qubit 3.0 fluorometer, size-checked on a Bioanalyzer 2100, and measured again with the KAPA Library Quantification kit. Every immunoSEQ 96-well plate was sequenced on a separate single-read 150-cycle Illumina NextSeq 550 flow cell. The study's own analysis went as follows. The immunoSEQ output contained only junctional sequences without quality scores, so filtering could not match that applied to full-length reads. To assign V/J genes and CDR3, sequences were annotated against IMGT germline references using PyIR, a Python wrapper for IgBLAST v1.9. Reads were filtered out if the reads had weak V/J assignments (E-value above 1e-6), no CDR3, stop codons, out-of-frame junctions, or ambiguous translated residues. A V3J clonotype was defined by an identical inferred V gene, J gene, and CDR3 amino acid sequence. Percentage overlap between repertoires was computed as shared unique clonotypes divided by the size of the smaller repertoire. Richness of each repertoire was evaluated using RTK rarefaction, the Chao1 estimator, and Recon v2.1 estimates of unobserved clonotypes. OLGA was used to compute generation probabilities for all TCRbeta clonotypes that the gDNA method yielded from four donors. In its TCRdb copy, this immuneACCESS table keeps in-frame sequences only and misses some clones. Where compared with another copy, unresolved V genes explain less than half of these, and the others have no known cause. V, J and clone size derive from that table, while D and trimming were established from the DNA sequence. This sample holds about 2.1 million clones; just over 90% were observed only once. The ten largest clones capture around 1.8% of the sample.

Deletion took 4 bases off V and 0 bases off J, with a span of 10 bases between the germline ends. The CDR3 has 14 amino acids, counting the end cysteine and phenylalanine. Left in the record is the CDR3 DNA by itself, 42 bases read in frame from the first base. The germline V gene (reference sequence) sets CDR1 to SEHNR and CDR2 to FQNEAQ. This TCR was sampled from a young man in good health. Some clones in this sample may be carry-over from other donors' samples. The chain was built from TRBV7-9 and TRBJ2-7, with TRBD2 as a weak D call on 6 bases. The sequenced sample consisted of naive CD8+ T cells from PBMCs. The cell subset or site label, as the study defines it: CD45RA+CCR7+. The CDR3 loop reads CASSSPGSSYEQYF. The DNA reads as follows: TGTGCCAGCAGCTCCCCCGGGAGCTCCTACGAGCAGTACTTC. The full variable domain, with segments outside the CDR3 supplied by the reference TRBV7-9 and TRBJ2-7 proteins, appears as DTGVSQNPRHKITKRGQNVTFRCDPISEHNRLYWYRQTLGQGPEFLTYFQNEAQLEKSRLLSDRFSAERPKGSFSTLEIQRTEQGDSAMYLCASSSPGSSYEQYFGPGTRLTVT.